This T cell receptor (beta chain) derives from a study of molecular identifiers for immune sequencing clone quantification. Findings and caveats of the study: Clones above 20 RNA copies contained over 97% of effector molecules and under 1% of naive molecules.

The CDR3 length is 14 residues. Trimming removed 0 bases at V and 0 bases at J, with 1 base between. Germline values: CDR1 SGDLS, CDR2 YYNGEE. Making the bulk TCR libraries relied on previously described methods and listed TCR primers. TCRdb recomputed calls from the PCR reads with MiXCR, one row per CDR3 protein. The top ten hold 0.7% to 0.9% of the sample, which has 490,000 or so distinct CDR3 sequences, about 25% seen once. This clonotype was picked up many times. The antigen remains unidentified. The specimen sequenced was naive CD8+ T cells from blood, with Jurkat cell RNA spiked in. As for subset: FACS-sorted CD8+CD4-CCR7+CD45RA+ naive T cells. The rearrangement joins TRBV9 to TRBJ2-6; unclear D gene. This TCR was recovered from a human donor in good health. Some libraries in this study had Jurkat cell RNA spiked in. In DNA, the CDR3 is TGTGCCAGCAGCGTAGACTCTGGGGCCAACGTCCTGACTTTC. Protein sequence: CASSVDSGANVLTF.